These 25 T cell receptor beta chains originate from one sample sequenced in a study of cytomegalovirus exposure and HLA in healthy donors. With 60 Vbeta and 13 Jbeta primers, the PCR was carried out. Here immunoSEQ multiplex PCR was the method, and the copy in TCRdb shows in-frame clones only, minus some. The sample comprises 120,000 to 150,000 clones, 76% of which are singletons, and roughly 2% rests with the top ten. The sample consisted of PBMCs. Every receptor here comes from a woman between 40 and 50 years old in good health and CMV-seronegative.

This clone has a handful of counts. The V call is TRBV7-9, the J call TRBJ1-1, with D maybe TRBD1 (6 bases). Trimming removed 8 bases at V and 1 base at J, with 14 bases between. The CDR3 contains 14 residues. CDR1 is SEHNR, CDR2 FQNEAQ, per germline (reference sequence). The CDR3 is CASLLMTGNTEAFF. CDR3 coding DNA: TGTGCCAGCCTACTAATGACAGGGAACACTGAAGCTTTCTTT. The entire variable domain, with the rest obtained from reference TRBV7-9 and TRBJ1-1, is as follows: DTGVSQNPRHKITKRGQNVTFRCDPISEHNRLYWYRQTLGQGPEFLTYFQNEAQLEKSRLLSDRFSAERPKGSFSTLEIQRTEQGDSAMYLCASLLMTGNTEAFFGQGTRLTVV.

The chain carries TRBV10-1 and TRBJ1-2; maybe TRBD1 (5 bases). The germline gives CDR1 WNHNN, CDR2 SYGVQD (reference sequence). Trimming removed 0 bases at V and 2 bases at J, with 10 bases between. This CDR3 region has 15 residues. The DNA for the CDR3 is TGCGCCAGCAGTGAGTCCCCGACAGTGAACTATGGCTACACCTTC. The encoded protein is CASSESPTVNYGYTF.

There are a few counts of this clone. The chain couples TRBV5-1 to TRBJ1-2; the match to TRBD1 covers 11 bases. Germline CDR1 reads SGHRS; CDR2 reads YFSETQ. The CDR3 runs 14 residues. J lost 8 bases, V lost 4 bases, and 7 bases had no gene match. The CDR3 loop is CASSPGQGEEGYTF. The CDR3 bases are TGCGCCAGCAGCCCGGGACAGGGGGAGGAAGGCTACACCTTC.

This chain connects TRBV6-1 to TRBJ1-2; no clear D gene. The germline CDR1 and CDR2 sequences are MNHNS and SASEGT. The V gene lost 4 bases and the J gene lost 5 bases, with 14 bases spanning the gap. The CDR3 covers 14 residues. CDR3 bases: TGTGCCAGCAGTGTTCGGACGGGGTTGTATGGCTACACCTTC. Amino acid sequence: CASSVRTGLYGYTF.

J is TRBJ2-6 and V is TRBV9; TRBD2 is a possible D gene (5 bases). V was pared by 0 bases and J by 1 base, with 8 bases between. CDR1 is SGDLS, CDR2 YYNGEE, per germline. The CDR3 loop spans 16 amino acids. CDR3 DNA sequence: TGTGCCAGCAGCGTAGCTAGCCAATCTGGGGCCAACGTCCTGACTTTC. This sequence encodes CASSVASQSGANVLTF.

V and J are TRBV5-8 and TRBJ2-1; 10 bases are a match to TRBD2. The V and J ends lost 2 bases and 6 bases, in that order; junction bases with no gene match: 2. This CDR3 is 14 amino acids long. Germline CDR1 is SGHTS and CDR2 is YDEGEE. For the CDR3, the DNA is TGTGCCAGCAGCTTACTAGCGGGGACCAATGAGCAGTTCTTC. It specifies CASSLLAGTNEQFF. Together with reference TRBV5-8 and TRBJ2-1, the CDR3 gives the full variable domain: EAGVTQSPTHLIKTRGQQATLRCSPISGHTSVYWYQQALGLGLQFLLWYDEGEERNRGNFPPRFSGRQFPNYSSELNVNALELEDSALYLCASSLLAGTNEQFFGPGTRLTVL.

A note on this clone: The junction and the germline gene differ at one end; a read error may be behind it. The CDR3 coding sequence is TGTTCCAGCAGCTCCCGACTAGCGGGGAGAACGGGGGAGCTGTTTTTT. It is translated as CSSSSRLAGRTGELFF. The chain couples TRBV7-9 to TRBJ2-2; TRBD2 aligns across 11 bases. CDR3 length: 16 residues. The V gene's germline CDR1 is SEHNR and CDR2 FQNEAQ (reference sequence).

The rearrangement joins TRBV10-2 to TRBJ1-2, with D perhaps TRBD1 (6 bases). This CDR3 has 15 residues. V was trimmed by 0 bases and J by 3 bases, leaving 11 bases between them. CDR1 and CDR2 from the germline V gene are WSHSY and SAAADI. CDR3 coding DNA: TGCGCCAGCAGTGAGTCCCCAGGGGCTGACTATGGCTACACCTTC. Translated, it gives CASSESPGADYGYTF.

The chain recombines TRBV6-5 with TRBJ2-2; maybe TRBD2 (5 bases). Between the trimmed V and J ends, which lost 4 bases and 6 bases, there was a span of 15 bases. Germline-derived CDR1 and CDR2 are MNHEY and SVGAGI. This CDR3 has 15 residues. CDR3 nucleotides: TGTGCCAGCAGTTTGACTAACGGCCCACCCGGGGAGCTGTTTTTT. This translates into CASSLTNGPPGELFF.

Concerning this clone: This CDR3 is also generated by other DNA sequences in the sample. This chain connects TRBV5-1 to TRBJ2-2; unclear D gene. The CDR3 covers 13 residues. V gave up 8 bases and J gave up 5 bases, with 13 bases separating them. CDR1 is SGHRS, CDR2 YFSETQ, per germline. CDR3 coding DNA: TGCGCCAGTAGTTTTCTAGAGACCGGGGAGCTGTTTTTT. It is translated as CASSFLETGELFF.

The genes are TRBV5-1 and TRBJ2-3, with D uncertain. The germline V gene has CDR1 SGHRS and CDR2 YFSETQ. The CDR3 sequence is 13 residues long. The V gene lost 0 bases and the J gene lost 5 bases, with 7 bases spanning the gap. CDR3 sequence: CASSLAFGDTQYF. The CDR3, as DNA: TGCGCCAGCAGCTTGGCATTCGGAGATACGCAGTATTTT.

This clone was seen a handful of times. V and J are TRBV2 and TRBJ2-2; TRBD1 aligns across 7 bases. Losses at the gene ends were 6 bases for V and 3 bases for J; bases not matched to a gene: 7. This CDR3 region has 15 residues. From germline, CDR1 is SNHLY and CDR2 FYNNEI. The CDR3 DNA reads TGTGCCAGCAGCGACAGGGTTTGGGACACCGGGGAGCTGTTTTTT. This codes for CASSDRVWDTGELFF. The full variable domain, in which reference TRBV2 and TRBJ2-2 provide the parts outside the CDR3, is EPEVTQTPSHQVTQMGQEVILRCVPISNHLYFYWYRQILGQKVEFLVSFYNNEISEKSEIFDDQFSVERPDGSNFTLKIRSTKLEDSAMYFCASSDRVWDTGELFFGEGSRLTVL.

This clone was seen a handful of times. The J gene is TRBJ1-2, the V gene TRBV11-3; D remains ambiguous. CDR1 is SGHNT, CDR2 YENEEA, per germline. The CDR3 contains 18 residues. V was trimmed by 6 bases and J by 0 bases, leaving 23 bases between them. The CDR3 sequence: CASSPSSTRELANYGYTF. CDR3 DNA sequence: TGTGCCAGCAGTCCCTCGAGTACACGCGAACTAGCTAACTATGGCTACACCTTC.

The chain couples TRBV5-1 to TRBJ2-5, with TRBD2 as a possible D gene (6 bases). The tail of the sequence fits TRBJ2-7 better, so the J call may be wrong. The germline gives CDR1 SGHRS, CDR2 YFSETQ. CDR3 length: 14 residues. Here the CDR3 DNA reads TGCGCCAGCAGCTCCCTCGGGACTTCCTACGAGCAGTACTTC. It encodes CASSSLGTSYEQYF.

This clone was observed a single time. Here the CDR3 DNA reads TGTGCCAGCAGTTTCACTAGCGGAGCGAACACCGGGGAGCTGTTTTTT. It codes for CASSFTSGANTGELFF. The rearrangement joins TRBV27 to TRBJ2-2; 8 bases agree with TRBD2. Germline values: CDR1 MNHEY, CDR2 SMNVEV (reference sequence). V shed 3 bases and J 0 bases; nucleotides not matched to a gene: 3. The CDR3 is 16 amino acids.

The chain couples TRBV7-9 to TRBJ2-1; 7 positions agree with TRBD2. Germline loops: CDR1 SEHNR, CDR2 FQNEAQ (reference sequence). This CDR3 contains 15 residues. The junction had 12 bases not matched to a gene; V was cut back by 5 bases and J by 8 bases. In nucleotides, the CDR3 is TGTGCCAGCAGCCCCCATGGGACTATGATAGATGAGCAGTTCTTC. This gives the protein CASSPHGTMIDEQFF.

The chain recombines TRBV7-2 with TRBJ2-7; D possibly corresponds to TRBD2 (7 bases). Between the trimmed V and J ends, which lost 6 bases and 6 bases, there was a span of 21 bases. Germline V gives CDR1 SGHTA, CDR2 FQGNSA. The CDR3 runs to 15 residues. The CDR3 loop is CASRRFAGATAEQYF. The CDR3 coding sequence is TGTGCCAGCAGACGCTTCGCGGGGGCGACTGCCGAGCAGTACTTC.

The chain has TRBV5-1 and TRBJ2-7; 8 nucleotides line up with TRBD2. Trimming took 0 bases from V and 1 from J; bases not matched to a gene: 6. Germline CDR1 is SGHRS and CDR2 is YFSETQ. The length of the CDR3 is 16 residues. CDR3 sequence (DNA): TGCGCCAGCAGCTTGGAACGCGGGAGGACGTCCTACGAGCAGTACTTC. Protein: CASSLERGRTSYEQYF.

The chain carries TRBV10-3 and TRBJ1-2, with TRBD1 matching over 9 bases. V shed 10 bases, J shed 8 bases, and the junction held 8 bases outside the gene matches. The CDR3 length is 12 residues. Germline CDR1 and CDR2: ENHRY and SYGVKD. CDR3 nucleotide sequence: TGTGCCAGCCGGGACAGGGATCAAGGCTACACCTTC. It encodes CASRDRDQGYTF.

J is TRBJ2-7 and V is TRBV15, with 7 bases aligning to TRBD2. The CDR3 contains 15 residues. CDR1 is LNHNV and CDR2 is YYDKDF in the germline V gene (reference sequence). V dropped 5 bases and J dropped 2; count of bases not matched to a gene: 9. The CDR3 reads CATSPGGGGTYEQYF. Written as DNA, the CDR3 is TGTGCCACCAGCCCGGGTGGGGGGGGTACCTACGAGCAGTACTTC.

V is TRBV6-4 and J is TRBJ1-2; 8 positions agree with TRBD1. V was pared by 7 bases and J by 7 bases, with 14 bases of the junction left unmatched. Germline CDR1 and CDR2: MRHNA and SNTAGT. CDR3 length equals 15 residues. The CDR3 is CASTPSGAGGLGYTF. The CDR3 DNA reads TGTGCCAGCACCCCCAGTGGGGCAGGGGGCCTTGGCTACACCTTC.

The chain joins TRBV28 to TRBJ1-5; TRBD1 is a possible D gene (6 bases). The CDR3 length is 14 residues. V lost 10 bases and J 0 bases, leaving 13 bases between the germline ends. CDR1 and CDR2 from the germline V gene are MDHEN and SYDVKM. CDR3 sequence: CAIRGAHSNQPQHF. The CDR3 nucleotides read TGTGCCATCCGGGGGGCCCATAGCAATCAGCCCCAGCATTTT. The full variable domain, with the rest looked up from reference TRBV28 and TRBJ1-5, is DVKVTQSSRYLVKRTGEKVFLECVQDMDHENMFWYRQDPGLGLRLIYFSYDVKMKEKGDIPEGYSVSREKKERFSLILESASTNQTSMYLCAIRGAHSNQPQHFGDGTRLSIL.

This chain links TRBV7-9 with TRBJ1-3; 7 bases agree with TRBD1. The CDR3 runs to 14 residues. CDR1 is SEHNR and CDR2 is FQNEAQ in the germline V gene (reference sequence). V was clipped by 5 bases and J by 4 bases; unmatched bases: 5. DNA for the CDR3: TGTGCCAGCAGCAATATACAGGGGGGAAACACCATATATTTT. Its translation is CASSNIQGGNTIYF.

The V and J genes are TRBV2 and TRBJ2-2, with 7 bases that match TRBD1. CDR1 SNHLY and CDR2 FYNNEI come from the germline V gene. The CDR3 is made up of 15 amino acids. With V trimmed by 9 bases and J by 5 bases, 12 bases remained unmatched. The DNA of the CDR3 is TGTGCCAGTCAAGAGGGGGCAATAAGAACCGGGGAGCTGTTTTTT. Its translation is CASQEGAIRTGELFF.

This clone appeared a few times. This chain joins TRBV5-1 and TRBJ1-4, with TRBD1 identical over 8 bases. The CDR3 spans 13 residues. V lost 5 bases to trimming and J lost 10 bases; unmatched junction nucleotides: 7. The germline V gene has CDR1 SGHRS and CDR2 YFSETQ. CDR3 bases: TGCGCCAGCAGACTCGGACAGGGAGGAAAACTGTTTTTT. Its translation: CASRLGQGGKLFF.